This paragraph reports one T cell receptor beta chain. Antigen unknown. The CDR3 runs 18 residues. The V segment lost 0 bases and the J segment 0 bases; nucleotides outside the gene matches: 8. Germline V gene sequence: CDR1 MDHEN, CDR2 SYDVKM. Sequenced by immunoSEQ multiplex PCR; TCRdb stores in-frame clones only, minus some. Of over 95,000 clones listed, about 63% are singletons. The source of the sample is a study of shared clonotypes between healthy human individuals. The study's findings and limits: On the whole, naive subsets had larger estimated richness than memory subsets had.

The V call is TRBV28, the J call TRBJ1-3; 7 nucleotides line up with TRBD1. The clonotype comes from a woman in her 30s in good health. Material: memory CD8+ T cells sorted from blood. Specified subset: CD45RO+ cells pooled with CCR7-negative TemRA cells. CDR3 DNA sequence: TGTGCCAGCAGTTTATGGACAGGGCTTGGTATCTCTGGAAACACCATATATTTT. Encoded protein: CASSLWTGLGISGNTIYF.